What follows are 3 T cell receptor beta chains derived from one specimen sequenced in a study of cytomegalovirus exposure and HLA in healthy donors. A multiplex PCR was run with 60 Vbeta primers and 13 Jbeta primers. Here immunoSEQ multiplex PCR was the method, and the copy in TCRdb shows in-frame clones only, minus some. The data hold about 140,000 clones, with more than 75% observed a single time. The sample consisted of PBMCs. The receptors here all came from a man between 18 and 29 years old in good health and CMV-seropositive.

The chain has TRBV7-9 and TRBJ2-5; 7 positions match TRBD1. The CDR3 consists of 15 residues. Germline V CDR1 and CDR2: SEHNR, FQNEAQ (reference sequence). Trimming took 3 bases from V and 0 from J; bases not matched to a gene: 4. The CDR3: CASSFGDRDQETQYF. The CDR3 DNA follows: TGTGCCAGCAGCTTCGGCGACAGGGACCAAGAGACCCAGTACTTC.

The genes are TRBV5-1 and TRBJ2-7, with D perhaps TRBD2 (6 bases). Trimming removed 4 bases at V and 4 bases at J, with 24 bases between. This CDR3 is built from 17 residues. Germline V lookup: CDR1 SGHRS, CDR2 YFSETQ. Here the CDR3 reads CASSEDAAAGLIYEQYF. CDR3 in DNA: TGCGCCAGCAGCGAAGACGCGGCGGCCGGACTAATTTACGAGCAGTACTTC.

This chain uses TRBV2 with TRBJ1-1; tentative D call: TRBD1 (5 bases). The CDR3 has 11 amino acids. Germline V gene sequence: CDR1 SNHLY, CDR2 FYNNEI. The V gene lost 2 bases and the J gene lost 11 bases, with 9 bases spanning the gap. CDR3 DNA: TGTGCCAGCAGTGAACAGGGCCGGGCTTTCTTT. The encoded protein is CASSEQGRAFF.